The 11 T cell receptor beta chains reported below all come from one sample, sequenced in a study of graft-versus-host responses after intestinal transplantation. TCRdb's table, derived via immunoSEQ multiplex PCR, lists solely in-frame clones and lacks some. Among about 5,000 clones listed, 72% were seen once. Sequences were derived from PBMCs, sampled approximately 540 days after intestinal transplant. Receptor source: a human patient who received an intestinal transplant, so some T cells may come from the graft donor.

J is TRBJ2-7 and V is TRBV6-1; D uncertain. Trimming took off 5 bases at V and 7 bases at J, with 15 bases between the two ends. The V gene's germline CDR1 is MNHNS and CDR2 SASEGT. This CDR3 contains 13 residues. The chain's CDR3 is CASSYPKSLEQYF. CDR3 in DNA: TGTGCCAGCAGTTATCCCAAATCCCTGGAGCAGTACTTC.

This chain connects TRBV10-3 to TRBJ2-3; 13 nucleotides agree with TRBD2. The J segment lost 0 bases and the V segment lost 5 bases, leaving 5 bases of the junction unmatched. Looked up from germline, CDR1 is ENHRY and CDR2 is SYGVKD. The CDR3 loop spans 17 amino acids. CDR3 in DNA: TGTGCCATCAGTCCCGGGACTAGCGGGACGAGCACAGATACGCAGTATTTT. Translating it yields CAISPGTSGTSTDTQYF.

The chain joins TRBV5-8 to TRBJ2-7; a possible D gene is TRBD1 (6 bases). The CDR3 runs 14 residues. Trimming removed 4 bases from V and 4 bases from J, with 15 bases in between. CDR1 is SGHTS, CDR2 YDEGEE, per germline. In nucleotides, the CDR3 is TGTGCCAGCAGCCTTAGGGGGACGGATTACGAGCAGTACTTC. Translating it yields CASSLRGTDYEQYF.

The genes are TRBV6-1 and TRBJ2-7; 12 bases map to TRBD2. With V trimmed by 6 bases and J by 7 bases, 10 bases remained unmatched. Looked up from germline, CDR1 is MNHNS and CDR2 is SASEGT. The length of the CDR3 is 15 residues. CDR3 amino acids: CASSLLAGGPEEQYF. DNA of the CDR3: TGTGCCAGCAGCCTCCTAGCGGGGGGGCCGGAGGAGCAGTACTTC.

The CDR3, as DNA: TGTGCCAGCAGCCGGACTAGCGGGGGCATCCGGGCCCGAGATACGCAGTATTTT. Its translation is CASSRTSGGIRARDTQYF. The rearrangement joins TRBV5-6 to TRBJ2-3, with 13 bases aligning to TRBD2. The CDR3 is 18 amino acids. With V trimmed by 4 bases and J by 5 bases, 13 bases remained unmatched. Germline CDR1 SGHDT, CDR2 YYEEEE. Full variable domain (outside the CDR3, taken from reference TRBV5-6 and TRBJ2-3): DAGVTQSPTHLIKTRGQQVTLRCSPKSGHDTVSWYQQALGQGPQFIFQYYEEEERQRGNFPDRFSGHQFPNYSSELNVNALLLGDSALYLCASSRTSGGIRARDTQYFGPGTRLTVL.

The gene calls are TRBV20-1 and TRBJ2-3, with D tentatively TRBD2 (5 bases). CDR1 and CDR2 (germline): DFQATT, SNEGSKA (reference sequence). The CDR3 runs to 10 residues. Between the trimmed V and J ends, which lost 6 bases and 4 bases, there was a span of 5 bases. This CDR3 is CSAGADTQYF. The CDR3 nucleotides read TGCAGTGCCGGGGCAGATACGCAGTATTTT.

V usage is TRBV6-1 and J usage is TRBJ2-6, with D perhaps TRBD2 (6 bases). From germline, CDR1 is MNHNS and CDR2 SASEGT. Trimming left V 1 base short and J 2 bases short, with 6 bases between. There are 15 residues in the CDR3. Written as DNA, the CDR3 is TGTGCCAGCAGTGAAGGGGGGGCTGGGGCCAACGTCCTGACTTTC. Protein: CASSEGGAGANVLTF.

The chain uses TRBV9 and TRBJ2-3, with 13 bases lining up with TRBD2. This CDR3 contains 17 residues. V was pared by 1 base and J by 5 bases, with 7 bases of the junction left unmatched. Germline V gene data show CDR1 as SGDLS and CDR2 as YYNGEE. The CDR3 is CASSVLLAGGTLDTQYF. The CDR3 DNA reads TGTGCCAGCAGCGTACTACTAGCGGGGGGGACCTTAGATACGCAGTATTTT. The variable domain in full, with the rest retrieved from reference TRBV9 and TRBJ2-3, is DSGVTQTPKHLITATGQRVTLRCSPRSGDLSVYWYQQSLDQGLQFLIQYYNGEERAKGNILERFSAQQFPDLHSELNLSSLELGDSALYFCASSVLLAGGTLDTQYFGPGTRLTVL.

For the CDR3, the DNA is TGTGCCAGCAGCTTACAAAGTCGGGCCAACGTCCTGACTTTC. Protein: CASSLQSRANVLTF. The genes are TRBV7-4 and TRBJ2-6; D is undetermined. This CDR3 region has 14 residues. The germline V gene encodes CDR1 SGHVT and CDR2 SQSDAQ. V was shortened by 2 bases and J by 5 bases, with 7 bases between the two germline ends.

V gene TRBV5-4 combines with J gene TRBJ2-1; D is perhaps TRBD2 (6 bases). CDR1 and CDR2 from the germline V gene are SGHNT and YYREEE (reference sequence). The V end lost 2 bases, the J end lost 6 bases, and 15 bases lay between the germline ends. CDR3 size: 15 residues. The CDR3 DNA sequence: TGTGCCAGCAGCTTAGCGCGGGGCCCCCTCAATGAGCAGTTCTTC. Translation: CASSLARGPLNEQFF.

The rearrangement uses TRBV21-1 and TRBJ2-2; the D call TRBD1 from the table was never checked on the DNA. TRBV21-1 is a listed pseudogene. This CDR3 has 17 residues. DNA of the CDR3: TGTGCCAGCAGCAAAGGGACAGGCCAATCGAACACCGGGGAGCTGTTTTTT. This gives the protein CASSKGTGQSNTGELFF.